This record concerns one T cell receptor beta chain sequence. The antigen is unknown. This sample is part of a study of cytomegalovirus exposure and HLA in healthy donors. Study-level points and caveats: A later analysis reported that several of the most significant clusters appeared to be linked to common viral pathogens, among them Epstein-Barr virus.

This CDR3 region has 14 residues. The V gene lost 0 bases and the J gene lost 7 bases, with 12 bases spanning the gap. Germline-derived CDR1 and CDR2 are SGDLS and YYNGEE. Primers: 60 Vbeta forward and 13 Jbeta reverse. Sequencing was performed with immunoSEQ multiplex PCR; in TCRdb, only in-frame clones are kept and a portion is missing. The sample comprises some 84,000 clones, roughly 61% of which are singletons, and approximately 15% rests with the top ten. The sequence was collected from a woman aged 35 to 49 in good health and CMV-seropositive. Sequencing was performed on PBMCs. The chain employs TRBV9 and TRBJ2-3; the D gene is possibly TRBD1 (5 bases). The chain's CDR3 is CASSVDSGWYTQYF. DNA for the CDR3: TGTGCCAGCAGCGTAGATTCAGGGTGGTATACGCAGTATTTT.